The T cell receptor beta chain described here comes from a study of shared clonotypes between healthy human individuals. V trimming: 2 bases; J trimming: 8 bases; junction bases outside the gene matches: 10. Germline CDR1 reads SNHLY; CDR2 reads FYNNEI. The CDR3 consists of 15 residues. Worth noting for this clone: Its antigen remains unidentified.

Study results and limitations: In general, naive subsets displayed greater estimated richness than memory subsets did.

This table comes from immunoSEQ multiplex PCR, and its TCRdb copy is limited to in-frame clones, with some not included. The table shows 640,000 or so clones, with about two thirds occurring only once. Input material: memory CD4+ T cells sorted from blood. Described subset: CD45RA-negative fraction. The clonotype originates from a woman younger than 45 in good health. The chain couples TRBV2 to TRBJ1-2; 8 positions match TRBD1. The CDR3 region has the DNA TGTGCCAGCAGTGAACGAGCCCAGGGGGCGAAGGGCTACACCTTC. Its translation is CASSERAQGAKGYTF.